This TCR beta chain was obtained from a study of Graves' ophthalmopathy and Graves' hyperthyroidism. Study as a whole: Peripheral blood samples were taken at initial diagnosis, before any treatment.

At least ten counts were recorded for this clonotype. Its specificity is unknown. Whole-study findings and limits: Distinction of ophthalmopathy from stable hyperthyroidism by a 13-signature model reached almost 90% sensitivity and 81.08% specificity.

Germline V gives CDR1 SEHNR, CDR2 FQNEAQ (reference sequence). This CDR3 is 14 amino acids long. With 1 base removed from V and 6 bases from J, the gap between germline ends came to 13 bases. Amplification from RNA transcripts yielded the TCR beta CDR3 regions. The workflow started with a first-round RT-PCR run with HTBI primers and then moved on to a second-round multiplex PCR. In TCRdb, the multiplex PCR reads were re-called with MiXCR into one record per CDR3 protein. The sample includes roughly 160,000 distinct CDR3 sequences, around 39% of them seen just once. This chain links TRBV7-9 with TRBJ2-7; unclear D gene. The receptor comes from a man aged 30-40 years with Graves' ophthalmopathy. The sequenced sample consisted of peripheral blood. The CDR3 coding sequence is TGTGCCAGCAGCTTAGATCGCCTTGGGCTCGAGCAGTACTTC. As protein: CASSLDRLGLEQYF. The full variable domain, in which reference TRBV7-9 and TRBJ2-7 provide the parts outside the CDR3, is DTGVSQNPRHKITKRGQNVTFRCDPISEHNRLYWYRQTLGQGPEFLTYFQNEAQLEKSRLLSDRFSAERPKGSFSTLEIQRTEQGDSAMYLCASSLDRLGLEQYFGPGTRLTVT.